This is a list of T cell receptor beta chains from one sample in a study of early T cells in non-severe SARS-CoV-2 infection. TCRdb independently ran MiXCR on the 5' RACE reads; one entry per CDR3 protein. The sample records under 30,000 distinct CDR3 sequences, around 5% being singletons. The sample was whole blood. The receptors stem from an adult who was a healthcare worker with PCR-confirmed SARS-CoV-2 infection or an uninfected control (not recorded which). Each CDR3 is given with its conserved first and last residue. D genes are given only for firm matches. Clone size appears in some rows only: once, few, many, or a class for an expanded clone.

J gene | clone size | D gene | V gene | CDR3 protein | CDR3 DNA
TRBJ2-7 | few | TRBD2 | TRBV20-1 | CSAESSGGAEQYF | TGCAGTGCAGAGTCCTCGGGGGGGGCCGAGCAGTACTTC
TRBJ1-4 | many | - | TRBV6-5 | CASSYSIGPEGKLFF | TGTGCCAGCAGTTACTCGATCGGCCCGGAGGGGAAACTGTTTTTT
TRBJ2-7 | many | - | TRBV5-1 | CASSAAGTAYEQYF | TGCGCCAGCAGCGCTGCAGGGACTGCTTACGAGCAGTACTTC
TRBJ2-1 | - | - | TRBV6-1 | CASSEASEGEQFF | TGTGCCAGCAGTGAAGCGAGTGAAGGTGAGCAGTTCTTC
TRBJ2-1 | many | - | TRBV7-2 | CASSSLDYNEQFF | TGTGCCAGCAGCTCCCTCGACTACAATGAGCAGTTCTTC
TRBJ2-1 | many | - | TRBV11-2 | CASSLTGLNEQFF | TGTGCCAGCAGCTTAACGGGACTTAATGAGCAGTTCTTC
TRBJ2-1 | many | - | TRBV24-1 | CATSDPSRARPYNEQFF | TGTGCCACCAGTGATCCCTCGAGGGCTAGGCCCTACAATGAGCAGTTCTTC
TRBJ1-2 | few | TRBD1 | TRBV3-1 | CASSHIGTGPYGYTF | TGTGCCAGCAGCCATATCGGGACAGGACCTTATGGCTACACCTTC
TRBJ1-1 | many | TRBD1 | TRBV11-2 | CASSLGGGDTEAFF | TGTGCCAGCAGCTTAGGAGGGGGCGACACTGAAGCTTTCTTT
TRBJ2-2 | many | - | TRBV11-2 | CASSLTNTGELFF | TGTGCCAGCAGCCTCACGAACACCGGGGAGCTGTTTTTT
TRBJ1-3 | many | - | TRBV5-5 | CASSPSGSGNTIYF | TGTGCCAGCAGCCCTTCTGGTTCCGGAAACACCATATATTTT
TRBJ1-1 | many | TRBD1 | TRBV5-1 | CASSLAGTVNTEAFF | TGCGCCAGCAGCTTGGCCGGGACAGTGAACACTGAAGCTTTCTTT
TRBJ1-1 | many | - | TRBV14 | CASSRLGQSTEAFF | TGTGCCAGCAGCCGATTGGGGCAGTCCACTGAAGCTTTCTTT
TRBJ2-3 | many | TRBD2 | TRBV20-1 | CSARDLTSGSSTDTQYF | TGCAGTGCTAGAGATCTTACTAGCGGGAGTAGCACAGATACGCAGTATTTT
TRBJ1-6 | - | - | TRBV9 | CASSGEMDSPLHF | TGTGCCAGCAGCGGGGAAATGGATTCACCCCTCCACTTT
TRBJ1-6 | few | - | TRBV7-9 | CASSLAWGGDSPLHF | TGTGCCAGCAGCTTAGCGTGGGGCGGAGATTCACCCCTCCACTTT
TRBJ1-4 | many | - | TRBV6-1 | CASRALGPQNEKLFF | TGTGCCAGCAGGGCCCTGGGGCCCCAGAATGAAAAACTGTTTTTT
TRBJ1-5 | many | - | TRBV7-8 | CASGRENQPQHF | TGTGCCAGCGGCAGGGAAAATCAGCCCCAGCATTTT
TRBJ2-3 | many | TRBD2 | TRBV19 | CASSLGLAGRDTQYF | TGTGCCAGTAGTCTGGGACTAGCGGGACGCGATACGCAGTATTTT
TRBJ2-3 | many | TRBD2 | TRBV20-1 | CSAIAGGGTDTQYF | TGCAGTGCTATAGCGGGAGGGGGCACAGATACGCAGTATTTT
TRBJ2-1 | many | TRBD2 | TRBV20-1 | CSAVGGAEFF | TGCAGTGCGGTGGGAGGGGCCGAGTTCTTC
TRBJ1-4 | - | TRBD1 | TRBV7-9 | CASSFDRANNEKLFF | TGTGCCAGCAGCTTCGACAGGGCAAATAATGAAAAACTGTTTTTT
TRBJ1-1 | - | TRBD1 | TRBV29-1 | CSVNRQGTAEAFF | TGCAGCGTCAACAGACAGGGGACCGCTGAAGCTTTCTTT
TRBJ1-1 | many | - | TRBV6-5 | CASSPGTQEAFF | TGTGCCAGCAGTCCCGGGACGCAAGAAGCTTTCTTT
TRBJ2-3 | many | - | TRBV7-9 | CASSLAIALPYTDTQYF | TGTGCCAGCAGCTTAGCGATCGCCCTACCCTACACGGATACGCAGTATTTT
TRBJ2-7 | - | TRBD2 | TRBV7-2 | CASSTGLAGPLEQYF | TGTGCCAGCAGCACCGGACTAGCGGGACCCCTGGAGCAGTACTTC
TRBJ1-5 | many | - | TRBV6-7 | CASSYSGRDGNQPQHF | TGTGCCAGCAGTTACTCCGGACGGGATGGCAATCAGCCCCAGCATTTT
TRBJ1-1 | - | - | TRBV12-3/TRBV12-4 | CASTRALNTEAFF | TGTGCCAGCACAAGGGCGCTAAACACTGAAGCTTTCTTT
TRBJ2-7 | many | - | TRBV20-1 | CSAARTTYEQYF | TGCAGTGCTGCTAGGACAACCTACGAGCAGTACTTC
TRBJ1-1 | - | - | TRBV9 | CASSLVSGGLATEAFF | TGTGCCAGCAGCCTCGTATCCGGGGGGTTGGCCACTGAAGCTTTCTTT
TRBJ2-5 | - | - | TRBV18 | CASSPTQETQYF | TGTGCCAGCTCACCTACCCAAGAGACCCAGTACTTC
TRBJ2-7 | few | TRBD2 | TRBV5-1 | CASSSRLAGLFHEQYF | TGCGCCAGCAGCTCCAGACTAGCGGGATTATTCCACGAGCAGTACTTC
TRBJ2-5 | many | TRBD1 | TRBV12-3/TRBV12-4 | CASSLSGRGETQYF | TGTGCCAGCAGTTTATCGGGCAGGGGGGAGACCCAGTACTTC
TRBJ2-2 | many | TRBD1 | TRBV11-2 | CASSLRTGGSGNTGELFF | TGTGCCAGCAGCTTAAGAACAGGGGGCTCGGGCAACACCGGGGAGCTGTTTTTT
TRBJ1-1 | many | TRBD1 | TRBV18 | CASSSGGTEAFF | TGTGCCAGCTCCTCAGGGGGCACTGAAGCTTTCTTT
TRBJ2-1 | few | TRBD2 | TRBV18 | CASSPPSGRSTEQFF | TGTGCCAGCTCACCACCTAGCGGGAGAAGTACTGAGCAGTTCTTC
TRBJ2-7 | many | TRBD1 | TRBV6-2/TRBV6-3 | CASSNRGHYEQYF | TGTGCCAGCAGTAACAGGGGGCACTACGAGCAGTACTTC
TRBJ2-7 | few | TRBD2 | TRBV5-1 | CASSLIAGSYEQYF | TGCGCCAGCAGCCTCATAGCGGGGTCCTACGAGCAGTACTTC
TRBJ2-1 | many | TRBD1 | TRBV10-1 | CASSESGGQGFNEQFF | TGCGCCAGCAGTGAGTCCGGGGGACAGGGTTTTAATGAGCAGTTCTTC
TRBJ2-2 | many | TRBD1 | TRBV4-1 | CASSPRTGLSGELFF | TGCGCCAGCAGCCCCAGGACAGGGCTTTCCGGGGAGCTGTTTTTT
TRBJ2-7 | many | TRBD2 | TRBV7-6 | CASSLGGGASLSNEQYF | TGTGCCAGCAGCTTAGGCGGGGGAGCCTCCTTGAGCAACGAGCAGTACTTC
TRBJ2-4 | many | - | TRBV20-1 | CSAYDLGSKNIQYF | TGCAGTGCCTACGACCTAGGGTCCAAAAACATTCAGTACTTC
TRBJ1-1 | many | - | TRBV7-3 | CASSSGGGEAFF | TGTGCCAGCAGCTCCGGCGGCGGAGAGGCTTTCTTT
TRBJ1-2 | many | - | TRBV6-1 | CASSVEQIYGYTF | TGTGCCAGCAGTGTTGAACAAATTTATGGCTACACCTTC
TRBJ2-1 | - | - | TRBV6-2/TRBV6-3 | CASSYFNSYNEQFF | TGTGCCAGCAGTTATTTCAACTCCTACAATGAGCAGTTCTTC
TRBJ2-4 | many | - | TRBV5-6 | CASSLAAGAKNIQYF | TGTGCCAGCAGCTTGGCCGCAGGGGCCAAAAACATTCAGTACTTC
TRBJ1-5 | many | - | TRBV3-1 | CASSQDASEQPQHF | TGTGCCAGCAGCCAAGATGCCTCGGAGCAGCCCCAGCATTTT